Below, one T cell receptor beta chain is given with its context. Its antigen is undetermined. The data stem from a study of PD-1 blockade in classical Hodgkin lymphoma. The wider study: Nivolumab was given intravenously to patients at 3 mg/kg every 2 weeks. The study's findings and limits: Complete responders had baseline diversity similar to newly diagnosed patients.

Per the germline V gene, CDR1 is MGHRA and CDR2 is YSYEKL. The V end lost 0 bases, the J end lost 4 bases, and 13 bases lay between the germline ends. The CDR3 is 15 amino acids. TCRdb keeps only in-frame clones here, not all; method: immunoSEQ multiplex PCR. The data hold about 84,000 clones, with roughly nine tenths observed a single time. In every patient, relapse followed autologous stem cell transplantation, while exposure to brentuximab vedotin differed. The receptor was isolated from a human donor with classical Hodgkin lymphoma. V is TRBV4-1 and J is TRBJ2-7; D not resolved. This specimen consisted of peripheral blood mononuclear cells (PBMCs), obtained at baseline. DNA for the CDR3: TGCGCCAGCAGCCAAGATAGGTCGGAGTATTACGAGCAGTACTTC. This gives the protein CASSQDRSEYYEQYF.